This TCR beta chain was identified during a study of cytomegalovirus exposure and HLA in healthy donors. General study results and limits: The HLA-A and HLA-B alleles of most subjects were reportedly predicted accurately from TCR beta sequences. Highly shared variants forming one cluster were likely a sequencing artifact.

V lost 4 bases to trimming and J lost 1 base, with 16 bases between them. The CDR3 sequence is 16 residues long. The germline V gene has CDR1 SEHNR and CDR2 FQNEAQ (reference sequence). PCR used 60 Vbeta primers and 13 Jbeta primers. Assay used: immunoSEQ multiplex PCR; TCRdb lists only in-frame clones, some missing. Among some 180,000 clones, roughly 13% were seen once, and the ten largest hold about 7.8%. This clone was counted a few times. Antigen: not known. This sequence joins TRBV7-9 and TRBJ1-2; D unclear. The TCR sequence derives from a man aged 50-59 years in good health and CMV-seropositive. The specimen was PBMCs. This chain's CDR3 is CASSSPEEGGNYGYTF. CDR3 sequence (DNA): TGTGCCAGCAGCTCCCCGGAGGAAGGCGGTAACTATGGCTACACCTTC.